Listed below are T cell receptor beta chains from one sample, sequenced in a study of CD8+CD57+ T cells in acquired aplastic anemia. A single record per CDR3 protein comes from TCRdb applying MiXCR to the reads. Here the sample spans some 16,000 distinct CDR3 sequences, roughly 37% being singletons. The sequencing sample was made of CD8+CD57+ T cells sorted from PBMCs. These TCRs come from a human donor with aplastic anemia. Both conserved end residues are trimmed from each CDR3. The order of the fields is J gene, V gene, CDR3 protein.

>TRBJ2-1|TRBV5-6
ASSKNNEQF
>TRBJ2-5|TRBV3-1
ASLAGEGETQY
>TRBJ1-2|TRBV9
ASSVGTNYGYT
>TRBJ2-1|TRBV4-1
ASSRDINEQF
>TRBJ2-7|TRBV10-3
AISGYRAYEQY
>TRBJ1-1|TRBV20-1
SASEPDRNTEAF
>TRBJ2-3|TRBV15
ATSSSGSKTDTQY
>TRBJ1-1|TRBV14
ASSPSDREAF
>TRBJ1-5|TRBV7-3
ASSRTSNQPQH
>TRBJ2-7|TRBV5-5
ASSLVPGTVYEQY